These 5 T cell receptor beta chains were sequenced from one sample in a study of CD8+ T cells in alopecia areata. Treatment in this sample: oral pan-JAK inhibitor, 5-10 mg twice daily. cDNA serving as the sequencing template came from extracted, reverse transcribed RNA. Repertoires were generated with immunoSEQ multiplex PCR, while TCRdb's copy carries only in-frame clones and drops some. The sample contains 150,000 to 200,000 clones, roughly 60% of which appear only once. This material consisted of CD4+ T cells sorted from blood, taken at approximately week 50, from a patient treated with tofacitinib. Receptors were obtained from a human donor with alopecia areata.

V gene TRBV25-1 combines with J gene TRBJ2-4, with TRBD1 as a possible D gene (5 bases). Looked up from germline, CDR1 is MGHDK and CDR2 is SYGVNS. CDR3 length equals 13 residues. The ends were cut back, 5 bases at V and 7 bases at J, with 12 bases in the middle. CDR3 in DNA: TGTGCCAGCAGTCAGGGCCTGGGGAACATTCAGTACTTC. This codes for CASSQGLGNIQYF.

The CDR3 nucleotides read TGCAGCGTTGGACCCGGGGTCCGGGAGACCCAGTACTTC. This sequence encodes CSVGPGVRETQYF. The chain combines TRBV29-1 with TRBJ2-5, with a tentative D call TRBD2 (5 bases). Between the trimmed V and J ends, which lost 4 bases and 5 bases, there was a span of 14 bases. Germline V CDR1 and CDR2: SQVTM, ANQGSEA. The CDR3 extends over 13 amino acids.

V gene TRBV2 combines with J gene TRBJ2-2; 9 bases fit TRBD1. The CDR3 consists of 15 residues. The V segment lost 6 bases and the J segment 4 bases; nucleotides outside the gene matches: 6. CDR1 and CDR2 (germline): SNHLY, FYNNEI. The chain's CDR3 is CASSPGTGSTGELFF. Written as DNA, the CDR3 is TGTGCCAGCAGCCCCGGGACAGGGAGCACCGGGGAGCTGTTTTTT.

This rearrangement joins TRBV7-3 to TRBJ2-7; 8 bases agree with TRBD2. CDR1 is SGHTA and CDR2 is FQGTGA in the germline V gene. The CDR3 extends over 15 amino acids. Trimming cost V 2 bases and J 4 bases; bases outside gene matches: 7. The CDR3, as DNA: TGTGCCAGCAGCTTAGACGGGGGGGCCTCTTACGAGCAGTACTTC. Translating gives CASSLDGGASYEQYF.

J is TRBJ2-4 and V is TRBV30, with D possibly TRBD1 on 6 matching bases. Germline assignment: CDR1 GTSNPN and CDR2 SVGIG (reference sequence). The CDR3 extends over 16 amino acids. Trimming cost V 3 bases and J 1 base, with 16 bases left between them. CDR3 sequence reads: CAWSFPGVWAKNIQYF. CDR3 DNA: TGTGCCTGGAGCTTTCCAGGGGTGTGGGCCAAAAACATTCAGTACTTC.